The 4 T cell receptor beta chains below all came from one sample that was sequenced in a study of blood T cell repertoires in COVID-19. TCRdb's table, derived via immunoSEQ multiplex PCR, lists solely in-frame clones and lacks some. The top ten clones hold roughly 15% of a sample with roughly 33,000 clones, 75% to 90% of them seen once. The specimen was peripheral blood. These receptors originate from a human donor with acute or convalescent COVID-19. The donor label of this sample is uncertain.

The CDR3 sequence: CASSPVRGTYEQYF. The DNA for the CDR3 is TGTGCCAGCAGCCCGGTCAGGGGGACCTACGAGCAGTACTTC. The chain couples TRBV2 to TRBJ2-7, with 7 positions matching TRBD1. V shed 6 bases and J 2 bases; nucleotides not matched to a gene: 7. Germline CDR1 and CDR2: SNHLY and FYNNEI. There are 14 residues in the CDR3.

The chain couples TRBV28 to TRBJ1-3; D remains unclear. Germline loops: CDR1 MDHEN, CDR2 SYDVKM. V lost 7 bases and J 0 bases, leaving 16 bases between the germline ends. The CDR3 runs to 16 residues. The DNA for the CDR3 is TGTGCCAGCACCTCCCAACTACTACTCTCTGGAAACACCATATATTTT. It specifies CASTSQLLLSGNTIYF. The full variable domain, rest sourced from reference TRBV28 and TRBJ1-3, is DVKVTQSSRYLVKRTGEKVFLECVQDMDHENMFWYRQDPGLGLRLIYFSYDVKMKEKGDIPEGYSVSREKKERFSLILESASTNQTSMYLCASTSQLLLSGNTIYFGEGSWLTVV.

This clone was counted a few times. The V and J genes are TRBV28 and TRBJ1-1; possible D gene TRBD1, 6 bases. The V end was cut by 7 bases, the J end by 6 bases, with 24 bases between. CDR1 MDHEN and CDR2 SYDVKM come from the germline V gene. The CDR3 consists of 16 residues. In DNA form, the CDR3 reads TGTGCCAGCACCGCCGCGAGCGGGGGCGGGGTCGCTGAAGCTTTCTTT. Amino acids: CASTAASGGGVAEAFF.

The J gene is TRBJ1-1, the V gene TRBV29-1; D is uncertain. Between the trimmed V and J ends, which lost 0 bases and 4 bases, there was a span of 12 bases. There are 14 residues in the CDR3. Germline-derived CDR1 and CDR2 are SQVTM and ANQGSEA. CDR3 loop: CSVEEVEAGTEAFF. In DNA, the CDR3 is TGCAGCGTTGAAGAGGTGGAAGCGGGCACTGAAGCTTTCTTT.